This T cell receptor (beta chain) was sequenced during a study of identifying expanded T cells in peripheral blood. TCRdb keeps only in-frame clones here, not all; method: immunoSEQ multiplex PCR. The sample contains nearly 60,000 clones, over 85% of which appear only once. Looked up from germline, CDR1 is MDHEN and CDR2 is SYDVKM. V was cut by 1 base and J by 1 base, with 7 bases left in between. This CDR3 comprises 14 residues. The source of this sequence is a person aged 18 to 70 in good health. The sample taken for sequencing was blood. The chain has TRBV28 and TRBJ1-1, with D unclear. CDR3: CASSLLGENTEAFF. The CDR3 nucleotides are TGTGCCAGCAGTTTATTAGGAGAGAACACTGAAGCTTTCTTT.